Sequencing of this T cell receptor (beta chain) was carried out in a study of cytomegalovirus exposure and HLA in healthy donors. Study-level points and caveats: About 180 TCR beta chains were listed as cytomegalovirus-associated. Data from an earlier analysis indicated that most TCR beta V segments were productive either about 87% or about 30% of the time. Reported results showed that the classifier diagnosed cytomegalovirus status with high specificity and sensitivity.

Germline loops: CDR1 SEHNR, CDR2 FQNEAQ (reference sequence). The CDR3 covers 13 residues. V was pared by 5 bases and J by 7 bases, with 4 bases of the junction left unmatched. As to this clone: Its antigen is unknown.

With 60 Vbeta and 13 Jbeta primers, the PCR was carried out. The assay was immunoSEQ multiplex PCR, and TCRdb's table has in-frame clones only and misses some. The data hold around 100,000 clones, with around 77% observed a single time. The origin of this receptor is a man in his forties or fifties in good health and CMV-seropositive. This sequence joins TRBV7-9 and TRBJ2-1; TRBD1 agrees at 8 bases. The sequenced sample was PBMCs. In nucleotides, the CDR3 is TGTGCCAGCAGCCGGGGACAGGATAATGAGCAGTTCTTC. Translating it yields CASSRGQDNEQFF.